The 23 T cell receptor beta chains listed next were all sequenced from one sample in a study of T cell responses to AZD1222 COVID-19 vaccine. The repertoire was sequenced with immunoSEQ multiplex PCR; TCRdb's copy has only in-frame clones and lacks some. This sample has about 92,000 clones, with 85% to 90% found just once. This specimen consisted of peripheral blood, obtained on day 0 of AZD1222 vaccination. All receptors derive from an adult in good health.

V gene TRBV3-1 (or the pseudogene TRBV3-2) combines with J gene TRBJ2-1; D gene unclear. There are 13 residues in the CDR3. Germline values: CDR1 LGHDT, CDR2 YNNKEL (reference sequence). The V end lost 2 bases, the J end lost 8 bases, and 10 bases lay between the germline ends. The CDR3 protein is CASSQFSMDEQFF. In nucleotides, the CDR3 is TGTGCCAGCAGCCAATTTAGCATGGATGAGCAGTTCTTC.

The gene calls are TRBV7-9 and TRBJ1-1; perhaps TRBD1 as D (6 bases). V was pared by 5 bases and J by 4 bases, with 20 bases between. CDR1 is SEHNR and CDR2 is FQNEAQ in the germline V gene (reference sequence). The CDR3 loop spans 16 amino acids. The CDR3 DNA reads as TGTGCCAGCAGCCCCGGGGGCTCGATACCCCTCACTGAAGCTTTCTTT. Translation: CASSPGGSIPLTEAFF.

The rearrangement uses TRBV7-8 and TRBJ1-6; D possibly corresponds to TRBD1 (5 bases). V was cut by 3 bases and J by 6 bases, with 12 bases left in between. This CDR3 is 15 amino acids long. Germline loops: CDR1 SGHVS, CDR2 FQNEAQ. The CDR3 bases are TGTGCCAGCAGCTTGGACACTCCCAGTAATTCACCCCTCCACTTT. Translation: CASSLDTPSNSPLHF. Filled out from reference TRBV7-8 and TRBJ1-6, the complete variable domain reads GAGVSQSPRYKVAKRGQDVALRCDPISGHVSLFWYQQALGQGPEFLTYFQNEAQLDKSGLPSDRFFAERPEGSVSTLKIQRTQQEDSAVYLCASSLDTPSNSPLHFGNGTRLTVT.

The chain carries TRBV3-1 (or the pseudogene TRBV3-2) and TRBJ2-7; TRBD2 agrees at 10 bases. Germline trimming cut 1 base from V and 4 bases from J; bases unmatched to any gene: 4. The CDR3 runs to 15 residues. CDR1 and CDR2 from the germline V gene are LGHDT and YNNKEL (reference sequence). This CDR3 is CASSQGTSGMYEQYF. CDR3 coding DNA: TGTGCCAGCAGCCAAGGAACTAGCGGGATGTACGAGCAGTACTTC.

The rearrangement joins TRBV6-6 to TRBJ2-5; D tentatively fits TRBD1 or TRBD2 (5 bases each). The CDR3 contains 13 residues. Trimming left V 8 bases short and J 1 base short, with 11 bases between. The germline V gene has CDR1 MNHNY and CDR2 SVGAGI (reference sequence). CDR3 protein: CASGRQTQETQYF. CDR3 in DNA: TGTGCCAGCGGGAGACAGACCCAAGAGACCCAGTACTTC.

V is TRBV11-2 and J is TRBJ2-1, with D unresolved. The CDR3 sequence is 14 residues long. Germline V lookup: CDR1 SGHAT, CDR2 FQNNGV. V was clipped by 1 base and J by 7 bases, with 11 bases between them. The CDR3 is CASSLGFLVNEQFF. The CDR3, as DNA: TGTGCCAGCAGCTTAGGATTCCTCGTGAATGAGCAGTTCTTC.

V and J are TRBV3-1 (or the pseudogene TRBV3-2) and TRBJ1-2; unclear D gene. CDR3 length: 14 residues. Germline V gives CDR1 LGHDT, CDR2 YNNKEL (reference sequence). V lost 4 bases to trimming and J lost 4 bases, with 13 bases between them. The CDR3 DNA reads TGTGCCAGCAGCCCTCCAGACGGCCTCTATGGCTACACCTTC. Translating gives CASSPPDGLYGYTF.

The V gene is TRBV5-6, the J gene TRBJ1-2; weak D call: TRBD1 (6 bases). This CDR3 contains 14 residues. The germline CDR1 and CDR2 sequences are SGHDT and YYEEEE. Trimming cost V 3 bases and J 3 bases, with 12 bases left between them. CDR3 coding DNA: TGTGCCAGCAGCTCGCTGGACAGAGACTATGGCTACACCTTC. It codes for CASSSLDRDYGYTF.

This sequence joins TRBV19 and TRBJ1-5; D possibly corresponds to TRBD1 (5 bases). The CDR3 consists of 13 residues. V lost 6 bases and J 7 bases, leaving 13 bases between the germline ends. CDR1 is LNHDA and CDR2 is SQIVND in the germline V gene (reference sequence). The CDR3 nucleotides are TGTGCCAGTAGACATGCGGGGACCCAGCCCCAGCATTTT. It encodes CASRHAGTQPQHF.

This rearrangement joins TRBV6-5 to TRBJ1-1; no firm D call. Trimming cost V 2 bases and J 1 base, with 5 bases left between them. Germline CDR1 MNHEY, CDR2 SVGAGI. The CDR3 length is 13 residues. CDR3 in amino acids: CASSYRPNTEAFF. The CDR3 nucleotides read TGTGCCAGCAGTTACAGACCGAACACTGAAGCTTTCTTT.

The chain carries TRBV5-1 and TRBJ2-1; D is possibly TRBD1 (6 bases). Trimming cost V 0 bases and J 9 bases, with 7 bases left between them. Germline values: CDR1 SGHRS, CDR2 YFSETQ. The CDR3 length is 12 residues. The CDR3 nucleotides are TGCGCCAGCAGCTTGGCCAGGGGTGAGCAGTTCTTC. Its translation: CASSLARGEQFF.

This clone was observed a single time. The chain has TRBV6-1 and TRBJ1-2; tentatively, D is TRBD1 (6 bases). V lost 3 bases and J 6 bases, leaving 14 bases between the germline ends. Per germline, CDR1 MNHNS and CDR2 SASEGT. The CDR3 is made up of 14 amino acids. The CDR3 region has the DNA TGTGCCAGCAGTGATGCTGGGGGCGCCGATGGCTACACCTTC. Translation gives CASSDAGGADGYTF.

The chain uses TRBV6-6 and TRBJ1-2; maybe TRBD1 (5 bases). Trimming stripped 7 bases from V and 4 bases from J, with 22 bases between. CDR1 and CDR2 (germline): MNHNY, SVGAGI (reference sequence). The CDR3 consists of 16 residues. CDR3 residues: CASTFDPGGTGYGYTF. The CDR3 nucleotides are TGTGCCAGCACCTTTGACCCCGGGGGGACTGGCTATGGCTACACCTTC.

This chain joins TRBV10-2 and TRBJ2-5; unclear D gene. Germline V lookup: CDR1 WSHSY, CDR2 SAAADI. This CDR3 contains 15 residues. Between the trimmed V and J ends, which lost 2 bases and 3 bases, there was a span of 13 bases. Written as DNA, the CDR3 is TGCGCCAGCAGTGAGACCGCGGAGCTTGAAGAGACCCAGTACTTC. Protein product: CASSETAELEETQYF.

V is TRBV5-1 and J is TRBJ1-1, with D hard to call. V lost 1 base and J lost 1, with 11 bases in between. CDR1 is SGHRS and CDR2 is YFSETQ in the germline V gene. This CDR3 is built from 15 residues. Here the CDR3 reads CASSLYGDTNTEAFF. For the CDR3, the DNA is TGCGCCAGCAGCTTGTATGGTGACACGAACACTGAAGCTTTCTTT. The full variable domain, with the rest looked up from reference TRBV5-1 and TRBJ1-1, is KAGVTQTPRYLIKTRGQQVTLSCSPISGHRSVSWYQQTPGQGLQFLFEYFSETQRNKGNFPGRFSGRQFSNSRSEMNVSTLELGDSALYLCASSLYGDTNTEAFFGQGTRLTVV.

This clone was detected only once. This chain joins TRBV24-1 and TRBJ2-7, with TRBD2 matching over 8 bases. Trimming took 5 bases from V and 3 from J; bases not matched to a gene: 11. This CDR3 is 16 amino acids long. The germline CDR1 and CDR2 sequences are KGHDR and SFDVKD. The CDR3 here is CATSAVVSGTRYEQYF. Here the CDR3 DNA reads TGTGCCACCAGTGCCGTCGTTAGCGGGACCCGCTACGAGCAGTACTTC.

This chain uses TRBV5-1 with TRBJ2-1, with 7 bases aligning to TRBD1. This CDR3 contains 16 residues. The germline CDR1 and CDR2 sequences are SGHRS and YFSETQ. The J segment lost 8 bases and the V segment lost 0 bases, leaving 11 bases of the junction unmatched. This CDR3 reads CASSLVLAGGTDEQFF. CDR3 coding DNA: TGCGCCAGCAGCTTGGTTCTGGCAGGGGGTACAGATGAGCAGTTCTTC.

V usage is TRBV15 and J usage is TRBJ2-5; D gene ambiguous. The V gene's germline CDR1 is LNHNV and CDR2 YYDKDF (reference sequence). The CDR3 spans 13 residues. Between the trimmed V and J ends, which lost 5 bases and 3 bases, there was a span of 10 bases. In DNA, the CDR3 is TGTGCCACCAGCGGTAACAGAGAAGAGACCCAGTACTTC. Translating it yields CATSGNREETQYF.

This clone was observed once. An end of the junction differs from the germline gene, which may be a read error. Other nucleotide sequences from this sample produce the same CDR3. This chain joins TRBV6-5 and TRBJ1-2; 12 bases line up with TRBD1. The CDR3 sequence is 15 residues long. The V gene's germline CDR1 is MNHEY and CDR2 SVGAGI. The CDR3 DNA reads TGCGCCAGCAGTCGAGCCGGGACAGGGGGCGAAGGCTACACCTTC. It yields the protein CASSRAGTGGEGYTF.

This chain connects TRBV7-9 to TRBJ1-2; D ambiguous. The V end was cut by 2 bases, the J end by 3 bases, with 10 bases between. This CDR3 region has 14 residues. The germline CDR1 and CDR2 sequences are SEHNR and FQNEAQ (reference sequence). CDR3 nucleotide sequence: TGTGCCAGCAGCTTAAACACCGTTGACTATGGCTACACCTTC. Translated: CASSLNTVDYGYTF.

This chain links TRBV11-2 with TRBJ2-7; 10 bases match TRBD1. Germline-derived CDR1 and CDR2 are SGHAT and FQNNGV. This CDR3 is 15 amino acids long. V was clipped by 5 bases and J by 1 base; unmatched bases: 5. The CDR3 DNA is TGTGCCAGCAGCACTGGACAGGGGGGATCCTACGAGCAGTACTTC. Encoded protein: CASSTGQGGSYEQYF.

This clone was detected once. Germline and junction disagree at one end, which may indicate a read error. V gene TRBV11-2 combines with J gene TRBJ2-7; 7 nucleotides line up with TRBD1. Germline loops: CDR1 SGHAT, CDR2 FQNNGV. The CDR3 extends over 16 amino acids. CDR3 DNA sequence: TGTGCCAGCAGCCTAGAGGGACAGCAGAGCTCCTACGAGCAGTACTTC. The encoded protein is CASSLEGQQSSYEQYF. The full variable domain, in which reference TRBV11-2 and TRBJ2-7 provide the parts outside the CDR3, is EAGVAQSPRYKIIEKRQSVAFWCNPISGHATLYWYQQILGQGPKLLIQFQNNGVVDDSQLPKDRFSAERLKGVDSTLKIQPAKLEDSAVYLCASSLEGQQSSYEQYFGPGTRLTVT.

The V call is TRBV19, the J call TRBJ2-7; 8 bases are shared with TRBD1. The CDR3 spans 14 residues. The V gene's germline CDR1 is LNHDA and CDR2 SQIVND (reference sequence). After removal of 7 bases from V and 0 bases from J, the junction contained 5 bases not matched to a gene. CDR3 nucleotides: TGTGCCAGTAAGTTTGACAGGGGCTCCTACGAGCAGTACTTC. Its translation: CASKFDRGSYEQYF.